This TCR beta chain was obtained from a study of early T cells in non-severe SARS-CoV-2 infection. Study information: Unpaired chains resulted from sequencing bulk RNA of unsorted whole blood. Findings and caveats of the study: Clonotype matching in VDJdb favored anti-spike CD8 responses and did not capture private and CD4 specificities.

This clonotype showed up just a few times. The antigen is not known. The TCR library protocol was used to attach unique molecular identifiers. These identifiers were attached to individual cDNA molecules. Using its own MiXCR run on the 5' RACE reads, TCRdb lists one record per CDR3 protein. The sample contains approximately 84,000 distinct CDR3 sequences, about 16% of which appear only once. Germline V gives CDR1 MNHEY, CDR2 SMNVEV (reference sequence). CDR3 length: 15 residues. Between the trimmed V and J ends, which lost 2 bases and 2 bases, there was a span of 12 bases. The sample taken for sequencing was whole blood. This TCR was recovered from an adult who was a healthcare worker with PCR-confirmed SARS-CoV-2 infection or an uninfected control (not recorded which). V usage is TRBV27 and J usage is TRBJ1-2; D gene ambiguous. CDR3 amino acids: CASSLDGLANYGYTF. The CDR3 DNA follows: TGTGCCAGCAGTTTAGATGGGCTAGCAAACTATGGCTACACCTTC.